A selection of T cell receptor beta chains follows, all from one sample in a study of blood T cell repertoires in COVID-19. Clones were read by immunoSEQ multiplex PCR, and TCRdb kept only the in-frame ones, dropping some. The sample lists approximately 300,000 clones; 70% to 90% were seen once. Sequencing was performed on PBMCs or T cells enriched from blood (not recorded which). Receptor source: a woman in her 30s who had recovered from COVID-19. Both conserved end residues are part of each CDR3. A D gene is named only where the DNA matches it firmly. A clone size is listed for some rows: how often the clone was seen (once, few, many), or a class if it is expanded.

>NA|TRBJ1-2|NA|TRBV5-1
TGCGCCAGCAGCCCAGGGGCGTTCGGCTATGGCTACACCTTC
CASSPGAFGYGYTF
>NA|TRBJ1-2|few|TRBV11-2
TGTGCCAGCAGCGGAGGGGCGCCCTATGGCTACACCTTC
CASSGGAPYGYTF
>TRBD1|TRBJ2-7|NA|TRBV7-3
TGTGCCAGCAGTCCTGGGACAGGGGGCTACGAGCAGTACTTC
CASSPGTGGYEQYF
>NA|TRBJ1-1|NA|TRBV2
TGTGCCAGCAGCGTCTCGCCCGGGGACACTGAAGCTTTCTTT
CASSVSPGDTEAFF
>TRBD1|TRBJ1-6|NA|TRBV11-2
TGTGCCAGCAGCCCTAGGACAGGGACAAATTCACCCCTCCACTTT
CASSPRTGTNSPLHF
>TRBD1|TRBJ1-6|NA|TRBV5-4
TGTGCCAGCAGCTTGGACAGGGGGAATTCACCCCTCCACTTT
CASSLDRGNSPLHF
>TRBD2|TRBJ2-1|once|TRBV19
TGTGCCAGTAGTGGGGTCCTCCGGGGGGGGAACAATGAGCAGTTCTTC
CASSGVLRGGNNEQFF
>NA|TRBJ1-3|NA|TRBV6-5
TGTGCCAGCAGTACCACGACGGGGGGAAACACCATATATTTT
CASSTTTGGNTIYF
>NA|TRBJ1-2|NA|TRBV5-1
TGCGCCAGCAGCTTCAGGGAGGCGAACTATGGCTACACCTTC
CASSFREANYGYTF
>NA|TRBJ1-5|NA|TRBV3-1/TRBV3-2
TGTGCCAGCAGCCAAGAACCAACGGGACCCCAGCATTTT
CASSQEPTGPQHF
>TRBD1|TRBJ1-4|NA|TRBV19
TGTGCCAGTTCCAGGGGGCGAGTTGAAAAACTGTTTTTT
CASSRGRVEKLFF
>NA|TRBJ1-6|NA|TRBV3-1/TRBV3-2
TGTGCCAGCAGGTCCGGTGGAGGCAATTCACCCCTCCACTTT
CASRSGGGNSPLHF
>NA|TRBJ2-7|NA|TRBV19
TGTGCCAGTAGTCCACAGGGTTTCCCCTCCTACGAGCAGTACTTC
CASSPQGFPSYEQYF
>NA|TRBJ1-2|NA|TRBV7-9
TGTGCCAGCAGCTTAGCAAACAGGGTATTCGGCTACACCTTC
CASSLANRVFGYTF
>TRBD1|TRBJ1-6|NA|TRBV10-2
TGCGCCAGCAGTGAGCGCCAGGGGGCGAATTCACCCCTCCACTTT
CASSERQGANSPLHF
>TRBD1|TRBJ1-4|NA|TRBV2
TGTGCCAGCAGTTGGGACAGTAAAGAAAAACTGTTTTTT
CASSWDSKEKLFF
>TRBD2|TRBJ2-1|NA|TRBV7-3
TGTGCCAGCAGCACAGCGGGGTACAATGAGCAGTTCTTC
CASSTAGYNEQFF
>NA|TRBJ2-1|NA|TRBV30
TGTGCCTGGAGTGGTAGGGGGGGGCGTCTGGTGAATGAGCAGTTCTTC
CAWSGRGGRLVNEQFF
>TRBD1|TRBJ2-5|few|TRBV7-9
TGTGCCAGCAGCTTACGGTCAGGGGGCGAAGAGACCCAGTACTTC
CASSLRSGGEETQYF
>NA|TRBJ1-1|NA|TRBV30
TGTGCCTGGAGCAGAGGGCCCCAGTTGATGGCTTTCTTT
CAWSRGPQLMAFF
>TRBD1|TRBJ1-1|once|TRBV6-5
TGTGCCAGCAGTTACACAGGACAGGGGAGGACTGAAGCTTTCTTT
CASSYTGQGRTEAFF
>NA|TRBJ1-5|NA|TRBV19
TGTGCCAGTAGTACCAGCCGGGACATCAATCAGCCCCAGCATTTT
CASSTSRDINQPQHF
>NA|TRBJ1-5|NA|TRBV15
TGTGCCACCAGCAGAGATTGGGGGCAAAGTAGCAATCAGCCCCAGCATTTT
CATSRDWGQSSNQPQHF
>NA|TRBJ1-1|NA|TRBV4-1
TGCGCCAGCAGCCAAGATCCCGGAACAGGGAACACTGAAGCTTTCTTT
CASSQDPGTGNTEAFF
>NA|TRBJ1-2|NA|TRBV15
TGTGCCACCAGCAGAGGGCAGGGTACTAACTATGGCTACACCTTC
CATSRGQGTNYGYTF
>NA|TRBJ1-5|NA|TRBV30
TGTGCCTGGAGTGTAGGAGTAGATCAGCCCCAGCATTTT
CAWSVGVDQPQHF
>NA|TRBJ1-6|NA|TRBV5-5
TGTGCCAGCAGCTTGAGCCGTCCGACACCCCTCCACTTT
CASSLSRPTPLHF
>NA|TRBJ1-1|NA|TRBV30
TGTGCCTGGAGCGGACAGATTGAAGCTTTCTTT
CAWSGQIEAFF
>NA|TRBJ1-2|few|TRBV27
TGTGCCAGCAGTCCTCTCGGCTATGGCTACACCTTC
CASSPLGYGYTF
>TRBD2|TRBJ2-1|once|TRBV7-9
TGTGCCAGCAGCTTGGCGATCGGGGGGAAAAATGAGCAGTTCTTC
CASSLAIGGKNEQFF
>NA|TRBJ1-4|NA|TRBV19
TGTGCCAGTAGTATGTGGGGGCCGGCTAATGAAAAACTGTTTTTT
CASSMWGPANEKLFF
>TRBD1|TRBJ1-2|NA|TRBV4-1
TGCGCCAGCAGCGATACAGGGGCCTATGGCTACACCTTC
CASSDTGAYGYTF
>TRBD1|TRBJ2-7|NA|TRBV2
TGTGCCAGCAGTTTAGACAGGGTTTTGTCCTACGAGCAGTACTTC
CASSLDRVLSYEQYF
>NA|TRBJ1-6|NA|TRBV7-2
TGTGCCAGCAGCTTCGGCGCGACAGGATCACCCCTCCACTTT
CASSFGATGSPLHF
>TRBD2|TRBJ2-3|once|TRBV11-3
TGTGCCAGCAGCTCCGCGGTCGGGGGGTACACAGATACGCAGTATTTT
CASSSAVGGYTDTQYF
>TRBD2|TRBJ2-3|NA|TRBV9
TGTGCCAGCAGCGTAGCTAGGCTAGCGGGGTGGGATACGCAGTATTTT
CASSVARLAGWDTQYF
>TRBD1|TRBJ1-4|NA|TRBV9
TGTGCCAGCAGCGAACAGGACAGGGTGAGGAGTGAAAAACTGTTTTTT
CASSEQDRVRSEKLFF
>TRBD1|TRBJ1-2|few|TRBV27
TGTGCCAGCAGTTTAGAGGTCCGGACAGGGGGGCTCTATGGCTACACCTTC
CASSLEVRTGGLYGYTF
>NA|TRBJ1-1|NA|TRBV7-9
TGTGCAGACGGCAGTTGGGGCAACACTGAAGCTTTCTTT
CADGSWGNTEAFF
>NA|TRBJ1-3|few|TRBV30
TGTGCCTGGAGTGGGAGGGGTGGAAACACCATATATTTT
CAWSGRGGNTIYF
>NA|TRBJ2-7|NA|TRBV13
TGTGCCAGCAGCTTTGAGGGATCGCACGAGCAGTACTTC
CASSFEGSHEQYF
>NA|TRBJ2-1|NA|TRBV7-9
TGTGCCAGCAGCCAGGGTCAGGGGGAGGTGAATGAGCAGTTCTTC
CASSQGQGEVNEQFF
>NA|TRBJ1-5|NA|TRBV15
TGTGCCACCAGCAGAGATTCAGGACAGCCCCAGCATTTT
CATSRDSGQPQHF
>NA|TRBJ1-1|NA|TRBV5-8
TGTGCCAGCAGCTTCCCAGGGGAAATGAACACTGAAGCTTTCTTT
CASSFPGEMNTEAFF
>NA|TRBJ1-2|NA|TRBV18
TGTGCCAGCTCACCCAATAATCCCCCGGACTATGGCTACACCTTC
CASSPNNPPDYGYTF
>NA|TRBJ1-2|NA|TRBV7-2
TGTGCCAGCAGCGAGCGGGGGGCGGCCAATGGCTACACCTTC
CASSERGAANGYTF
>NA|TRBJ1-2|NA|TRBV9
TGTGCCAGCAGCGTAGACGGCTATGGCTACACCTTC
CASSVDGYGYTF
>NA|TRBJ1-2|NA|TRBV29-1
TGCAGCGTTGGCAGGCCGGCACCCTATGGCTACACCTTC
CSVGRPAPYGYTF
>NA|TRBJ1-2|NA|TRBV18
TGTGCCAGCTCCCGGTTCCGGACAGAATATGGCTACACCTTC
CASSRFRTEYGYTF
>TRBD1|TRBJ1-4|few|TRBV25-1
TGTGCCAGCAGTGAGACAGGGCTAACTAATGAAAAACTGTTTTTT
CASSETGLTNEKLFF
>NA|TRBJ1-3|NA|TRBV19
TGTGCCAGTAGTATTTCGAGGCCCTCTGGAAACACCATATATTTT
CASSISRPSGNTIYF
>TRBD1|TRBJ2-1|NA|TRBV15
TGTGCCACCAGCAGGGACAGGGCAGGAGGGGAGCAGTTCTTC
CATSRDRAGGEQFF
>NA|TRBJ2-7|NA|TRBV20-1
TGCAGTGCTGGTGGCCGAGGCGGGGAGCAGTACTTC
CSAGGRGGEQYF